This T cell receptor beta chain emerged from a study of T cell clusters in autoimmune cytopenias. Roughly 38,000 genome equivalents of blood DNA were amplified for TRB. Germline V gene data show CDR1 as MNHNS and CDR2 as SASEGT. CDR3 size: 13 residues. Multiplex touch-down PCR amplified TRB using TRB-A and TRB-B pools in one tube. TCRdb re-called the multiplex PCR reads and gives one entry per CDR3 protein, without DNA. Its table records roughly 3,000 distinct CDR3 sequences. In terms of frequency, this clonotype is medium-sized (0.01 to 0.1%). This TCR was sampled from a human donor with an autoimmune cytopenia or autoimmune hepatitis (not recorded which). This chain uses TRBV6-1 with TRBJ1-2. Sequencing was carried out using peripheral blood. CDR3 amino acids: CASSEYLDGGYTF.